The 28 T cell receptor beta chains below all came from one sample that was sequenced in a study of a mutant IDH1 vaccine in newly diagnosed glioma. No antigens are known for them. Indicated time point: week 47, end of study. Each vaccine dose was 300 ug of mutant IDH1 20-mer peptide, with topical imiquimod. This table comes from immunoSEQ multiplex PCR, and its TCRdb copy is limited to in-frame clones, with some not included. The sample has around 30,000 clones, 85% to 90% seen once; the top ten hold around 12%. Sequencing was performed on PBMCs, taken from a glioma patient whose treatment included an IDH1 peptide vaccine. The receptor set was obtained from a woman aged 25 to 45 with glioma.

CDR3 protein: CASSLAFSGGHQETQYF. CDR3 DNA sequence: TGTGCCAGCAGCTTGGCCTTTAGCGGGGGGCACCAAGAGACCCAGTACTTC. This chain connects TRBV5-6 to TRBJ2-5; 10 bases line up with TRBD2. This CDR3 is built from 17 residues. V was clipped by 0 bases and J by 0 bases; unmatched bases: 5. The germline CDR1 and CDR2 sequences are SGHDT and YYEEEE.

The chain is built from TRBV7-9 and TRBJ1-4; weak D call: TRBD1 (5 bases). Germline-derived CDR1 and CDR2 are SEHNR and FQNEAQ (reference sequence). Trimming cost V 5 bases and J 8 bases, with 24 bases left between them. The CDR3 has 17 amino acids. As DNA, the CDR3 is TGTGCCAGCAGCGTAGGGGCCGGGGCTGTGGTAGGAGAAAAACTGTTTTTT. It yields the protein CASSVGAGAVVGEKLFF.

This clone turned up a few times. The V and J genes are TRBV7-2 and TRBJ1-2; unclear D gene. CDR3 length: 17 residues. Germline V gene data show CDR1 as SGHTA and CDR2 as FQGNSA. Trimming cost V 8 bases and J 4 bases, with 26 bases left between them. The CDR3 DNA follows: TGTGCCAGCGCCCAGAGCCAGATGGACGCCACCCTCTATGGCTACACCTTC. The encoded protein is CASAQSQMDATLYGYTF. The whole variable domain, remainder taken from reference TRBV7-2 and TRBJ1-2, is GAGVSQSPSNKVTEKGKDVELRCDPISGHTALYWYRQSLGQGLEFLIYFQGNSAPDKSGLPSDRFSAERTGGSVSTLTIQRTQQEDSAVYLCASAQSQMDATLYGYTFGSGTRLTVV.

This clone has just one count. This CDR3 reads CASSLFGSGVGGNTIYF. CDR3 in DNA: TGCGCCAGCAGCTTGTTTGGCTCAGGGGTTGGTGGAAACACCATATATTTT. V usage is TRBV5-1 and J usage is TRBJ1-3; possible D gene TRBD1, 6 bases. V gave up 1 base and J gave up 3 bases, with 17 bases separating them. CDR1 is SGHRS and CDR2 is YFSETQ in the germline V gene. The CDR3 is made up of 17 amino acids.

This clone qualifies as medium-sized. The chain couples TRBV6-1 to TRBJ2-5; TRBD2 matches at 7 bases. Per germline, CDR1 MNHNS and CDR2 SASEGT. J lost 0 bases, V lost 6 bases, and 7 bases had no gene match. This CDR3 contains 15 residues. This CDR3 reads CASSLMGGYQETQYF. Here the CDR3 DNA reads TGTGCCAGCAGCCTCATGGGGGGGTACCAAGAGACCCAGTACTTC.

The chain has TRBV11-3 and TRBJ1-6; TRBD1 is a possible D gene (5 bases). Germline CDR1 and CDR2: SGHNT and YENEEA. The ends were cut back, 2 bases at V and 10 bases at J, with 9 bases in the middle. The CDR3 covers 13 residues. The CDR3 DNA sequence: TGTGCCAGCAGCTTAATGGGGGGGTCACCCCTCCACTTT. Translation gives CASSLMGGSPLHF.

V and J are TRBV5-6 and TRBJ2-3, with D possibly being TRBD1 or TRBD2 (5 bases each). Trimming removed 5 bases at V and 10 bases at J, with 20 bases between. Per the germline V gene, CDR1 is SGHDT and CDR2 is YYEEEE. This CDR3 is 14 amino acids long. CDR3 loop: CASRRSGKPRAQYF. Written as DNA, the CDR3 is TGTGCCAGCAGGAGGAGCGGAAAACCCAGGGCGCAGTATTTT.

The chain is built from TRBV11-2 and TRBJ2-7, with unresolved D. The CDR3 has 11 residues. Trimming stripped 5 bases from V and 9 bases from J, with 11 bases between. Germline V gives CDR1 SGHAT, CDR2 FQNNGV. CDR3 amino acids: CASSDTPRQYF. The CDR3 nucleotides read TGTGCCAGCAGCGACACCCCTCGGCAGTACTTC.

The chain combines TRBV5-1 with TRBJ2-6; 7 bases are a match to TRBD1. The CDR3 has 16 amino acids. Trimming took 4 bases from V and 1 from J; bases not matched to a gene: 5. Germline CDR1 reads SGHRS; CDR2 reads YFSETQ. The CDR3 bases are TGCGCCAGCAGCAAACGACAGGGATCTGGGGCCAACGTCCTGACTTTC. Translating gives CASSKRQGSGANVLTF.

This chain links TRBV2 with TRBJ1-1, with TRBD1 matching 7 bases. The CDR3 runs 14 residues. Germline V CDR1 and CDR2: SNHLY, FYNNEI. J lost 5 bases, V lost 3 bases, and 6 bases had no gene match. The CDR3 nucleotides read TGTGCCAGCAGTGAGGACAGGCGGGGGACTGAAGCTTTCTTT. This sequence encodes CASSEDRRGTEAFF.

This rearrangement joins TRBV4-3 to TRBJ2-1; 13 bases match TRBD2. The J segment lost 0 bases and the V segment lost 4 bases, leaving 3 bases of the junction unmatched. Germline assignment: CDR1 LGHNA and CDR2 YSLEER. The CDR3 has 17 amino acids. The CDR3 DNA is TGCGCCAGCAGCCTGACTAGCGGGGGGAGCTCCTACAATGAGCAGTTCTTC. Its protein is CASSLTSGGSSYNEQFF.

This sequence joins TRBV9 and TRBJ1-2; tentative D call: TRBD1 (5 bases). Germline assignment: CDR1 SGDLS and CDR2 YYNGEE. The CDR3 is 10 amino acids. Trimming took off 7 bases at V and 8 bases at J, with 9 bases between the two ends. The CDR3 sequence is CASGQGGYTF. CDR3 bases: TGTGCCAGCGGTCAGGGAGGCTACACCTTC.

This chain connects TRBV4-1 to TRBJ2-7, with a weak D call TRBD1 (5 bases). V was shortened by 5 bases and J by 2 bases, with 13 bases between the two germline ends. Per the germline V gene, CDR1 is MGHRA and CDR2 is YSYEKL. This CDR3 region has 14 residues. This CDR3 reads CASSSAQGPYEQYF. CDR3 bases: TGCGCCAGCAGCTCCGCCCAGGGTCCCTACGAGCAGTACTTC.

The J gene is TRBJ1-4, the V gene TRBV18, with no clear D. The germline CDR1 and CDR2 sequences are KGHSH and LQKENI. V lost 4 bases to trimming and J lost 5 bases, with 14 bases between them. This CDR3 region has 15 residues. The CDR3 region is CASSLGIWRNEKLFF. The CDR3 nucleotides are TGTGCCAGCTCACTCGGGATTTGGCGGAATGAAAAACTGTTTTTT.

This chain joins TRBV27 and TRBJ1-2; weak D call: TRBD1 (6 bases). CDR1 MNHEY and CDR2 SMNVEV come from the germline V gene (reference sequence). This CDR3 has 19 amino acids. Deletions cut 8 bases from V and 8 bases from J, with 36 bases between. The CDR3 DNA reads TGTGCCAGCGGGCTGTACGACCGCCTAGAACCAGGGGACGGGAAAGGCTACACCTTC. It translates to CASGLYDRLEPGDGKGYTF.

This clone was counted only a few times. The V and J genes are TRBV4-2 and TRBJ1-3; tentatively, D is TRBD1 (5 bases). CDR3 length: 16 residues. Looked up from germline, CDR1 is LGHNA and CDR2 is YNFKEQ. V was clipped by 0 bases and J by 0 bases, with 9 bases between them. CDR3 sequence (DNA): TGTGCCAGCAGCCAAGATCGAGACAGCTCTGGAAACACCATATATTTT. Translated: CASSQDRDSSGNTIYF.

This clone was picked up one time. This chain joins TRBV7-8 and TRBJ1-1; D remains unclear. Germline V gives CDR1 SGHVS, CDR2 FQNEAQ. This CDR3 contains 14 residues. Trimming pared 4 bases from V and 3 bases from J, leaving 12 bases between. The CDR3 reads CASSSWSEDTEAFF. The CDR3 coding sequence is TGTGCCAGCAGCTCATGGTCCGAGGACACTGAAGCTTTCTTT.

The CDR3 is CSVLGLGETQYF. The CDR3 bases are TGCAGCGTTCTAGGGCTCGGGGAGACCCAGTACTTC. The rearrangement links TRBV29-1 to TRBJ2-5; D uncertain. Trimming shortened V by 5 bases and J by 5 bases, and 12 bases separated the two germline ends. This CDR3 is 12 amino acids long. CDR1 SQVTM and CDR2 ANQGSEA come from the germline V gene.

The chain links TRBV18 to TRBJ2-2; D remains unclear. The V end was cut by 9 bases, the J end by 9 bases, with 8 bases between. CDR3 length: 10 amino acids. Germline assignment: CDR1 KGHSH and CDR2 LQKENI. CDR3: CASRDWELFF. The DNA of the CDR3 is TGTGCCAGTCGTGACTGGGAGCTGTTTTTT.

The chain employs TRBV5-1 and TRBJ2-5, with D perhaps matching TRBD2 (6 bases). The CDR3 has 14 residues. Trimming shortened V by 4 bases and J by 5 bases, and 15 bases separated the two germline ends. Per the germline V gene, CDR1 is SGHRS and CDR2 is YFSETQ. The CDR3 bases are TGCGCCAGCAGCCCCGGGGGTATGGGGGAGACCCAGTACTTC. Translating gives CASSPGGMGETQYF.

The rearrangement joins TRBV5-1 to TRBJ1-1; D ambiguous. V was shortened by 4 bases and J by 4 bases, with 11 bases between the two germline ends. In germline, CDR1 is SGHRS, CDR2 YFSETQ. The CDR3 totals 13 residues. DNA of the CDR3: TGCGCCAGCAGCCAGGATGTTTTCACTGAAGCTTTCTTT. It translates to CASSQDVFTEAFF.

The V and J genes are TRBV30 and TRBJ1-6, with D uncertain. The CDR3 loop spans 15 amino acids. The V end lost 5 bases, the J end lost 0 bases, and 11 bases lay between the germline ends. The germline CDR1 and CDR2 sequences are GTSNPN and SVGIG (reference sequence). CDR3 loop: CAWGGRVSYNSPLHF. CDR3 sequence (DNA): TGTGCCTGGGGAGGGCGGGTCTCCTATAATTCACCCCTCCACTTT. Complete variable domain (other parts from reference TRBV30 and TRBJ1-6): SQTIHQWPATLVQPVGSPLSLECTVEGTSNPNLYWYRQAAGRGLQLLFYSVGIGQISSEVPQNLSASRPQDRQFILSSKKLLLSDSGFYLCAWGGRVSYNSPLHFGNGTRLTVT.

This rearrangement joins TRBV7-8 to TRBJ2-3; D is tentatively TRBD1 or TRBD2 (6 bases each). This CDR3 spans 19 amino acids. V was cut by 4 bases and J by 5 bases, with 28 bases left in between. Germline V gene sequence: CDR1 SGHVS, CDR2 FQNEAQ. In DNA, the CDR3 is TGTGCCAGCAGCTCTAGTGGGGGGTCAGGGGCGCCACCTCGAGATACGCAGTATTTT. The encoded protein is CASSSSGGSGAPPRDTQYF.

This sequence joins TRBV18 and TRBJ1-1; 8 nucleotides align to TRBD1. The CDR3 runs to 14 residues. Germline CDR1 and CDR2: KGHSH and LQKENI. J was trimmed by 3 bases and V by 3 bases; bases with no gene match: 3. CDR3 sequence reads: CASSPSGGYTEAFF. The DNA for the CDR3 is TGTGCCAGCTCACCCTCAGGGGGCTACACTGAAGCTTTCTTT.

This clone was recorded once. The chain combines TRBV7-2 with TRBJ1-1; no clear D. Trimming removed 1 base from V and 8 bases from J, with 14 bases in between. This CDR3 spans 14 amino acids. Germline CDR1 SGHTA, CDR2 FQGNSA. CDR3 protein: CASSLGGSGREAFF. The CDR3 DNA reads TGTGCCAGCAGCTTAGGGGGATCGGGGAGAGAAGCTTTCTTT. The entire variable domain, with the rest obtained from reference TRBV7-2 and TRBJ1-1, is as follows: GAGVSQSPSNKVTEKGKDVELRCDPISGHTALYWYRQSLGQGLEFLIYFQGNSAPDKSGLPSDRFSAERTGGSVSTLTIQRTQQEDSAVYLCASSLGGSGREAFFGQGTRLTVV.

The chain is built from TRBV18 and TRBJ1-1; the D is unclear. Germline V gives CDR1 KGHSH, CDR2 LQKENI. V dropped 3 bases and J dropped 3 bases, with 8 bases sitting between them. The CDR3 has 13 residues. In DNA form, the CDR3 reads TGTGCCAGCTCACCGCCCCAGGACACTGAAGCTTTCTTT. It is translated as CASSPPQDTEAFF.

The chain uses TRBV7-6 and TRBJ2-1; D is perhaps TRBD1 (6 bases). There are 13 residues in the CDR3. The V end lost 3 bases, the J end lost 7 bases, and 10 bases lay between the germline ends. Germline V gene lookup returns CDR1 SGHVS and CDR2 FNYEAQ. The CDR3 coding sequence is TGTGCCAGCAGCTTTGCAGGGGATAATGAGCAGTTCTTC. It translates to CASSFAGDNEQFF.

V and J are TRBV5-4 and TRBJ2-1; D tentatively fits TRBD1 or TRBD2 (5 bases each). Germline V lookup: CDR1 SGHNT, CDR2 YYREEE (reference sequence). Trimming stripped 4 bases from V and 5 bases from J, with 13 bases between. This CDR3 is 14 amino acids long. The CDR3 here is CASSPGRWDNEQFF. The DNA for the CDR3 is TGTGCCAGCAGCCCGGGGCGGTGGGACAATGAGCAGTTCTTC.